This passage covers 18 T cell receptor beta chains from one sample sequenced in a study of cytomegalovirus exposure and HLA in healthy donors (dated by TCRdb to about 2017). Libraries were prepared through the immunoSEQ multiplex PCR assay. For the multiplex PCR, a mixture combining 60 forward primers for TCR Vbeta segments and 13 reverse primers for TCR Jbeta segments was used. The clones in this table, taken by TCRdb from immuneACCESS, are in-frame only. Not every clone is retained; where verified, under half of the shortfall comes from an unresolved V gene, and the cause of the rest is unknown. The sample table contains around 190,000 clones; only one count was recorded for around 88% of them. The ten most abundant clones make up around 0.3% of the sample. The material sequenced was PBMCs. These receptors all come from a woman aged 25 to 39 in good health and CMV-seronegative.

The CDR3 is CASSSGQQETQYF. CDR3 DNA: TGCGCCAGCAGTTCGGGACAGCAAGAGACCCAGTACTTC. This sequence joins TRBV10-1 and TRBJ2-5; 7 nucleotides align to TRBD1. J gave up 2 bases and V 5 bases, and 2 bases lay outside the gene matches. The CDR3 has 13 residues. The germline gives CDR1 WNHNN, CDR2 SYGVQD (reference sequence).

This chain joins TRBV15 and TRBJ2-5, with D possibly matching TRBD1 (5 bases). Germline CDR1 reads LNHNV; CDR2 reads YYDKDF (reference sequence). The CDR3 is 14 residues long. V lost 6 bases and J 2 bases, leaving 13 bases between the germline ends. Here the CDR3 reads CATRITGLQETQYF. The CDR3 DNA reads as TGTGCCACCAGGATAACAGGATTACAAGAGACCCAGTACTTC.

The rearrangement joins TRBV5-6 to TRBJ1-6; 8 bases align to TRBD1. V lost 2 bases, J lost 7 bases, and 11 bases stayed unmatched. CDR1 and CDR2 (germline): SGHDT, YYEEEE. This CDR3 contains 17 residues. The CDR3 DNA reads TGTGCCAGCAGCTTTCCCTCCGGGACAGGAGAAAATTCACCCCTCCACTTT. Its translation: CASSFPSGTGENSPLHF.

V usage is TRBV5-1 and J usage is TRBJ2-5; perhaps TRBD2 as D (6 bases). V dropped 0 bases and J dropped 3 bases, with 12 bases sitting between them. The CDR3 consists of 15 residues. Germline CDR1 reads SGHRS; CDR2 reads YFSETQ. CDR3 residues: CASSLVGTGEETQYF. CDR3 DNA sequence: TGCGCCAGCAGCTTGGTCGGAACGGGGGAAGAGACCCAGTACTTC.

The chain is built from TRBV7-2 and TRBJ1-3; D is ambiguous. The germline CDR1 and CDR2 sequences are SGHTA and FQGNSA. The CDR3 extends over 15 amino acids. V lost 2 bases and J 0 bases, leaving 8 bases between the germline ends. CDR3 DNA: TGTGCCAGCAGCTTAACGGTTAGCTCTGGAAACACCATATATTTT. The encoded protein is CASSLTVSSGNTIYF.

The genes are TRBV19 and TRBJ2-1, with TRBD2 as a possible D gene (6 bases). Trimming removed 5 bases at V and 1 base at J, with 9 bases between. The germline V gene has CDR1 LNHDA and CDR2 SQIVND (reference sequence). This CDR3 region has 14 residues. The CDR3, as DNA: TGTGCCAGTAGTGCGGCGGGATCCTACAATGAGCAGTTCTTC. Protein product: CASSAAGSYNEQFF.

The chain employs TRBV30 and TRBJ2-5, with D perhaps TRBD1 (5 bases). From germline, CDR1 is GTSNPN and CDR2 SVGIG (reference sequence). The CDR3 runs 13 residues. Trimming took off 3 bases at V and 4 bases at J, with 12 bases between the two ends. CDR3 in amino acids: CAWRLYGAETQYF. In DNA form, the CDR3 reads TGTGCCTGGAGATTGTATGGGGCAGAGACCCAGTACTTC.

This rearrangement joins TRBV6-4 to TRBJ2-1; 7 bases agree with TRBD2. CDR1 is MRHNA and CDR2 is SNTAGT in the germline V gene. The CDR3 totals 13 residues. With 3 bases clipped from V and 14 bases from J, the junction kept 10 bases outside the gene matches. The DNA for the CDR3 is TGTGCCAGCAGTGAATTGGAGCGGGGTAGGAAGTTCTTC. Its protein is CASSELERGRKFF.

The rearrangement links TRBV5-6 to TRBJ2-5; D is perhaps TRBD1 (5 bases). The CDR3 length is 14 residues. V lost 1 base and J 4 bases, leaving 11 bases between the germline ends. Germline CDR1 and CDR2: SGHDT and YYEEEE. CDR3 residues: CASSLTGIGETQYF. Written as DNA, the CDR3 is TGTGCCAGCAGCTTGACAGGCATTGGAGAGACCCAGTACTTC.

Only one count was recorded for this clone. This chain joins TRBV7-8 and TRBJ1-1; 7 positions match TRBD1. Germline CDR1 and CDR2: SGHVS and FQNEAQ. The CDR3 spans 15 residues. The V gene end was trimmed by 5 bases and the J gene end by 0 bases; junction bases not matched to a gene: 6. Here the CDR3 reads CASSQGQVMNTEAFF. Written as DNA, the CDR3 is TGTGCCAGCAGCCAAGGACAGGTTATGAACACTGAAGCTTTCTTT.

The gene calls are TRBV9 and TRBJ2-3; the D is unclear. The CDR3 contains 14 residues. Germline values: CDR1 SGDLS, CDR2 YYNGEE. Trimming left V 3 bases short and J 2 bases short, with 10 bases between. The CDR3 is CASSELSFTDTQYF. DNA for the CDR3: TGTGCCAGCAGCGAACTAAGTTTCACAGATACGCAGTATTTT. The full variable domain, rest sourced from reference TRBV9 and TRBJ2-3, is DSGVTQTPKHLITATGQRVTLRCSPRSGDLSVYWYQQSLDQGLQFLIQYYNGEERAKGNILERFSAQQFPDLHSELNLSSLELGDSALYFCASSELSFTDTQYFGPGTRLTVL.

This clone has just a few counts. The genes are TRBV19 and TRBJ2-5; 7 positions match TRBD1. The junction had 8 bases not matched to a gene; V was cut back by 5 bases and J by 5 bases. CDR1 is LNHDA and CDR2 is SQIVND in the germline V gene (reference sequence). The CDR3 extends over 14 amino acids. The CDR3 coding sequence is TGTGCCAGTAGTGCGGATACAGGGGACGAGACCCAGTACTTC. It specifies CASSADTGDETQYF.

This chain links TRBV6-1 with TRBJ1-6; a possible D gene is TRBD1 (6 bases). This CDR3 has 15 amino acids. V lost 6 bases and J 6 bases, leaving 15 bases between the germline ends. The germline V gene has CDR1 MNHNS and CDR2 SASEGT. The CDR3 nucleotides read TGTGCCAGCAGCGCAACAGGGAGCCTTAATTCACCCCTCCACTTT. Translation: CASSATGSLNSPLHF.

CDR3 bases: TGTGCCAGCTCACCCGACAGGGTTAGAGCCGAGCAGTACTTC. Translated: CASSPDRVRAEQYF. V gene TRBV18 combines with J gene TRBJ2-7; 7 bases fit TRBD1. V shed 3 bases and J 6 bases; nucleotides not matched to a gene: 8. The CDR3 spans 14 residues. Germline V lookup: CDR1 KGHSH, CDR2 LQKENI.

The gene calls are TRBV5-1 and TRBJ2-2, with TRBD1 identical over 10 bases. This CDR3 comprises 16 residues. Looked up from germline, CDR1 is SGHRS and CDR2 is YFSETQ. V dropped 4 bases and J dropped 6; count of bases not matched to a gene: 9. CDR3 sequence reads: CASSLPGQGTPGELFF. CDR3 DNA: TGCGCCAGCAGCCTGCCGGGACAGGGGACACCCGGGGAGCTGTTTTTT. The full variable domain, rest sourced from reference TRBV5-1 and TRBJ2-2, is KAGVTQTPRYLIKTRGQQVTLSCSPISGHRSVSWYQQTPGQGLQFLFEYFSETQRNKGNFPGRFSGRQFSNSRSEMNVSTLELGDSALYLCASSLPGQGTPGELFFGEGSRLTVL.

The chain joins TRBV9 to TRBJ2-1, with no clear D. V was clipped by 4 bases and J by 12 bases, with 11 bases between them. In germline, CDR1 is SGDLS, CDR2 YYNGEE. CDR3 length equals 11 residues. The CDR3 region has the DNA TGTGCCAGCAGCCCCCCCCCGGGGCAGTTCTTC. Translated, it gives CASSPPPGQFF. The full variable domain, rest sourced from reference TRBV9 and TRBJ2-1, is DSGVTQTPKHLITATGQRVTLRCSPRSGDLSVYWYQQSLDQGLQFLIQYYNGEERAKGNILERFSAQQFPDLHSELNLSSLELGDSALYFCASSPPPGQFFGPGTRLTVL.

The DNA of the CDR3 is TGTGCCAGCAGTGGGCCGGGACAGACGATCGGTCAGCCCCAGCATTTT. This codes for CASSGPGQTIGQPQHF. The genes are TRBV28 and TRBJ1-5; 7 nucleotides agree with TRBD1. J lost 6 bases, V lost 5 bases, and 13 bases had no gene match. CDR1 and CDR2 from the germline V gene are MDHEN and SYDVKM. CDR3 size: 16 residues.

V is TRBV27 and J is TRBJ2-2; 10 bases match TRBD2. V dropped 5 bases and J dropped 5; count of bases not matched to a gene: 11. CDR3 length: 17 residues. Germline V lookup: CDR1 MNHEY, CDR2 SMNVEV (reference sequence). This CDR3 is CASSPLSGRDGTGELFF. Here the CDR3 DNA reads TGTGCCAGCAGTCCGCTGAGCGGGAGGGACGGTACCGGGGAGCTGTTTTTT.